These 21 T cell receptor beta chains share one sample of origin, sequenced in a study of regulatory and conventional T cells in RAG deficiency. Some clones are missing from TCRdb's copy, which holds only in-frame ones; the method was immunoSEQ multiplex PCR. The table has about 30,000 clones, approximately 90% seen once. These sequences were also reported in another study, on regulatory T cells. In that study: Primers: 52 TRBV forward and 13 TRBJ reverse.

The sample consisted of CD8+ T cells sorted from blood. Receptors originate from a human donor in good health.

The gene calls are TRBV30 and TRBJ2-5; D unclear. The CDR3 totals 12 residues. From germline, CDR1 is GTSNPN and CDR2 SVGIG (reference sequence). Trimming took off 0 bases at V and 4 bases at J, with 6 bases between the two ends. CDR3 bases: TGTGCCTGGAGTGTATTGGGAGAGACCCAGTACTTC. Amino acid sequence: CAWSVLGETQYF.

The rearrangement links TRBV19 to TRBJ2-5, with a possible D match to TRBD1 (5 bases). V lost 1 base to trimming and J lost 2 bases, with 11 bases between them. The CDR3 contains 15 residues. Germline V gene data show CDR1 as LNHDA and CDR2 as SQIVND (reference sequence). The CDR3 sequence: CASSIGPGPQETQYF. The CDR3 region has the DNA TGTGCCAGTAGTATAGGTCCAGGGCCACAAGAGACCCAGTACTTC.

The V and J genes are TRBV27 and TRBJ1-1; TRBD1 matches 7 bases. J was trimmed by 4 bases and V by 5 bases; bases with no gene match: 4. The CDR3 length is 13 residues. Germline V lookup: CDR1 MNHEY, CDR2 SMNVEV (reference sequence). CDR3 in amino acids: CASSRQGTTEAFF. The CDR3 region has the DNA TGTGCCAGCAGTAGACAGGGCACCACTGAAGCTTTCTTT.

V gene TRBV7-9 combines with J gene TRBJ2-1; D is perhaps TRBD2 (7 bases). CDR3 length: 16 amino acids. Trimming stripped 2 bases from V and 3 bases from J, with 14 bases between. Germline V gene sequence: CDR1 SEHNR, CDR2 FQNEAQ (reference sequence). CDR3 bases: TGTGCCAGCAGCTTAAGTAAGGGGGGGTACTACAATGAGCAGTTCTTC. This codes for CASSLSKGGYYNEQFF.

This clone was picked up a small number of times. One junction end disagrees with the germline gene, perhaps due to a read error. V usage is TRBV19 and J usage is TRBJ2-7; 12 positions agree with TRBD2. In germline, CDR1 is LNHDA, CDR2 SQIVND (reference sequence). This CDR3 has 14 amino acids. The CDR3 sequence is CVSSPSGGAYEQYF. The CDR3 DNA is TGTGTCAGTAGTCCTAGCGGGGGGGCCTACGAGCAGTACTTC.

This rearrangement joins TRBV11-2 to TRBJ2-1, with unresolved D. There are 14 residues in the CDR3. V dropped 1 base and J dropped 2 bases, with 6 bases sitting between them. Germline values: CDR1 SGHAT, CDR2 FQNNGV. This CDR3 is CASSLGPTYNEQFF. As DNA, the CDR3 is TGTGCCAGCAGCTTAGGCCCTACCTACAATGAGCAGTTCTTC.

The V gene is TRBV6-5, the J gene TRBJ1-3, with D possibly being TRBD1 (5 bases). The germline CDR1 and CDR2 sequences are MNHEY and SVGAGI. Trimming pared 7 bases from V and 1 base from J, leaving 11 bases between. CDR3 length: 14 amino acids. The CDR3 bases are TGTGCCAGCACCGGAGGGGCATCTGGAAACACCATATATTTT. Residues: CASTGGASGNTIYF.

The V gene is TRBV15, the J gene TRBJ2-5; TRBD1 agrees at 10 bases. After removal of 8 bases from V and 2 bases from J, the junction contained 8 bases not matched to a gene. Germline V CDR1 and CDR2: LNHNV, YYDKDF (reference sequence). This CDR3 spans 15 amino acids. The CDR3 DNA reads TGTGCCACCGTGGGGACAGGGGCTTTACAAGAGACCCAGTACTTC. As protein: CATVGTGALQETQYF.

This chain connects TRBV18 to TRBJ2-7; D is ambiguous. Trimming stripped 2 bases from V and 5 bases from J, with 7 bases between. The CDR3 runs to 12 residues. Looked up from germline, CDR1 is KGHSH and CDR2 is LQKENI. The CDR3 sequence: CASSPSLNEQYF. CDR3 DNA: TGTGCCAGCTCACCATCCTTGAACGAGCAGTACTTC.

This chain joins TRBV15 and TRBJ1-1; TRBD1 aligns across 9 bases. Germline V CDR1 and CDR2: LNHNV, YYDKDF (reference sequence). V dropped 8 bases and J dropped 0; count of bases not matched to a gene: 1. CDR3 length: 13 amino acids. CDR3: CATGTGMNTEAFF. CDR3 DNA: TGTGCCACCGGGACAGGGATGAACACTGAAGCTTTCTTT.

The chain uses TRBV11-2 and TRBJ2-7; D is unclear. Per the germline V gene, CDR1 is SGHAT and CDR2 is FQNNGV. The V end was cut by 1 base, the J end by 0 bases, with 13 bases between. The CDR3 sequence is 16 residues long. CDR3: CASSLGPGPPSYEQYF. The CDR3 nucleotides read TGTGCCAGCAGCTTAGGACCCGGGCCCCCCTCCTACGAGCAGTACTTC.

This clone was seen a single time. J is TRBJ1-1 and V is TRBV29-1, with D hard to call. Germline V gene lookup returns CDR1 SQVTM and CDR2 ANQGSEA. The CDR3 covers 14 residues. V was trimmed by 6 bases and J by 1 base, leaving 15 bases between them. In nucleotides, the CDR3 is TGCAGCGTATCTTCGGGTGCGGGGAACACTGAAGCTTTCTTT. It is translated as CSVSSGAGNTEAFF.

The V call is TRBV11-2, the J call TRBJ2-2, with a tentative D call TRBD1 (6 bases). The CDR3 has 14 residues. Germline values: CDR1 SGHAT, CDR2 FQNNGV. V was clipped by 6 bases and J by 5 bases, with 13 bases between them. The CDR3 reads CASRATGNTGELFF. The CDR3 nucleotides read TGTGCCAGCAGGGCTACAGGGAATACCGGGGAGCTGTTTTTT. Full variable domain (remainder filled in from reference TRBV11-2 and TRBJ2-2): EAGVAQSPRYKIIEKRQSVAFWCNPISGHATLYWYQQILGQGPKLLIQFQNNGVVDDSQLPKDRFSAERLKGVDSTLKIQPAKLEDSAVYLCASRATGNTGELFFGEGSRLTVL.

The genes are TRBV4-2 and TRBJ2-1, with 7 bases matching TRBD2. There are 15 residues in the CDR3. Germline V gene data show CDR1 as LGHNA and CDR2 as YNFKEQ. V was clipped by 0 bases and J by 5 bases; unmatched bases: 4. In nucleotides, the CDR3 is TGTGCCAGCAGCCAAGATAGTCTAGCGGACAATGAGCAGTTCTTC. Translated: CASSQDSLADNEQFF.

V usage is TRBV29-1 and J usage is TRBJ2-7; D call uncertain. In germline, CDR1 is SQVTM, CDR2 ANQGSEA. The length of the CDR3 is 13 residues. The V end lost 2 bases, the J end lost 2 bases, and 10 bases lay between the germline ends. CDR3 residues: CSVERSGTYEQYF. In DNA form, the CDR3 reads TGCAGCGTTGAAAGGAGTGGGACCTACGAGCAGTACTTC.

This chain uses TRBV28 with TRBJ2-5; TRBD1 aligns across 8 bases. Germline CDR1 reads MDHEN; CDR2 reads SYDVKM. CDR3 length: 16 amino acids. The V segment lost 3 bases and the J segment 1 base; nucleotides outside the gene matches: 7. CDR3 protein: CASSFPTGDSQETQYF. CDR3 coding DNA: TGTGCCAGCAGTTTTCCGACAGGGGACAGCCAAGAGACCCAGTACTTC.

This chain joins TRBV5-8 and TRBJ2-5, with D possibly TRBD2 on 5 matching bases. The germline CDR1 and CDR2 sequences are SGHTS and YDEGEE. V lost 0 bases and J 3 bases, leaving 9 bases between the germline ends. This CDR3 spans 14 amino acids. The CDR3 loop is CASSLERAEETQYF. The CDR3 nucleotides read TGTGCCAGCAGCTTGGAGCGAGCGGAAGAGACCCAGTACTTC. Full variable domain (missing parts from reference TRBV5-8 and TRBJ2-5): EAGVTQSPTHLIKTRGQQATLRCSPISGHTSVYWYQQALGLGLQFLLWYDEGEERNRGNFPPRFSGRQFPNYSSELNVNALELEDSALYLCASSLERAEETQYFGPGTRLLVL.

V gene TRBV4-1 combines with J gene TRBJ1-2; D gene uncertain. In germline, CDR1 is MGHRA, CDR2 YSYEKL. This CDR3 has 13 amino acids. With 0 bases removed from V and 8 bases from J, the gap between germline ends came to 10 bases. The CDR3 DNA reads TGCGCCAGCAGCCAAGAAAACGGCGGGGGCTACACCTTC. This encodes CASSQENGGGYTF.

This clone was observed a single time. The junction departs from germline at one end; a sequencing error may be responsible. The CDR3 DNA follows: TGTGCCAGTAGTCCCCACTCGGAGGCATACAATCAGCTCCAGCATTTT. Translated: CASSPHSEAYNQLQHF. The rearrangement joins TRBV19 to TRBJ1-5; no clear D gene. Germline lookup yields CDR1 LNHDA and CDR2 SQIVND (reference sequence). The CDR3 loop spans 16 amino acids.

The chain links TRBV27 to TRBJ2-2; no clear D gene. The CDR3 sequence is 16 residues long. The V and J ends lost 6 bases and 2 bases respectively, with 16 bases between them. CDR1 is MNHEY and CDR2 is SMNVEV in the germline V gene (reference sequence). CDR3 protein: CASSARFATNTGELFF. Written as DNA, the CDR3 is TGTGCCAGCAGCGCCCGATTTGCAACCAACACCGGGGAGCTGTTTTTT.

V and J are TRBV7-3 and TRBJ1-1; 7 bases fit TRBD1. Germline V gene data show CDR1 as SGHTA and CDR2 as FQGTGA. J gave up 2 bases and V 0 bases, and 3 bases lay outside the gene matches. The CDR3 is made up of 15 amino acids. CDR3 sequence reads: CASSLTGDRNTEAFF. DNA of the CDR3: TGTGCCAGCAGCTTAACAGGGGACAGAAACACTGAAGCTTTCTTT.